Listed below are T cell receptor beta chains from one sample, sequenced in a study of T-cell memory formation after mild COVID-19. TCRdb processed the 5' RACE reads anew with MiXCR; each CDR3 protein has one entry. The sample shows around 300,000 distinct CDR3 sequences, over 11% of them seen only once. Sequencing was carried out using PBMCs or a T cell subset sorted from them (not recorded which). The receptors were gathered from a man younger than 30 who had mild COVID-19 (a few samples of this study predate the infection). Cell type and time point are not known. The CDR3 runs from the conserved cysteine through the conserved F or W. A D gene is named only where the DNA matches it firmly. Rows may omit the clone size; those that give it use once, few, many or a size class.

few	TRBV6-2/TRBV6-3	TRBJ1-1	17	TRBD1	CASSTGQGRRRNTEAFF	TGTGCCAGCAGTACTGGACAGGGCCGTAGAAGGAACACTGAAGCTTTCTTT
NA	TRBV4-2	TRBJ2-2	18	TRBD2	CASSQPFSSGAVTGELFF	TGTGCCAGCAGCCAACCCTTTTCTAGCGGGGCCGTCACCGGGGAGCTGTTTTTT
few	TRBV6-2/TRBV6-3	TRBJ2-2	16	NA	CASSYGLLRDTGELFF	TGTGCCAGCAGTTACGGTCTCTTAAGGGACACCGGGGAGCTGTTTTTT
NA	TRBV6-6	TRBJ1-1	11	NA	CATSTDTEAFF	TGTGCCACCTCCACGGACACTGAAGCTTTCTTT
few	TRBV10-3	TRBJ1-2	13	TRBD1	CAITETGVYGYTF	TGTGCCATCACCGAAACAGGGGTCTATGGCTACACCTTC
NA	TRBV5-1	TRBJ2-5	18	NA	CASSLDPWTALGYETQYF	TGCGCCAGCAGCTTAGACCCCTGGACCGCCCTGGGGTACGAGACCCAGTACTTC
NA	TRBV5-1	TRBJ2-7	16	TRBD1	CASSARTGQYTYEQYF	TGCGCCAGCAGCGCCCGGACAGGGCAATACACCTACGAGCAGTACTTC
NA	TRBV11-2	TRBJ2-1	13	NA	CASSPTRDNEQFF	TGTGCCAGCAGCCCCACTAGAGACAATGAGCAGTTCTTC
NA	TRBV5-6	TRBJ2-3	14	TRBD2	CASSIGLAVDTQYF	TGTGCCAGCAGCATTGGACTAGCGGTAGATACGCAGTATTTT
NA	TRBV7-9	TRBJ2-2	15	NA	CASSLEGIRTGELFF	TGTGCCAGCAGCTTAGAGGGTATCAGGACCGGGGAGCTGTTTTTT
NA	TRBV11-2	TRBJ2-7	14	NA	CASSLEVGYYEQYF	TGTGCCAGCAGCTTAGAAGTAGGCTACTACGAGCAGTACTTC
once	TRBV7-6	TRBJ1-5	14	NA	CASSPDMGNQPKHF	TGTGCCAGCAGCCCAGATATGGGAAATCAGCCCAAGCATTTT
few	TRBV5-1	TRBJ2-7	13	NA	CASSFLGAAEQYF	TGCGCCAGCAGCTTTCTCGGCGCCGCCGAGCAGTACTTC
NA	TRBV12-5	TRBJ2-1	13	NA	CASGLWTGNEQFF	TGTGCTAGTGGTTTGTGGACGGGCAATGAGCAGTTCTTC
NA	TRBV4-3	TRBJ2-2	15	TRBD1	CASSQRDRETGELFF	TGCGCCAGCAGCCAGCGGGACAGGGAGACCGGGGAGCTGTTTTTT
once	TRBV6-5	TRBJ1-1	15	NA	CASSWASLGGTEAFF	TGTGCCAGCAGTTGGGCTAGTTTGGGAGGAACTGAAGCTTTCTTT
few	TRBV7-3	TRBJ1-1	14	TRBD1	CASSRTGRTTEAFF	TGTGCCAGCAGTAGGACAGGGCGGACCACTGAAGCTTTCTTT
many	TRBV7-2	TRBJ1-2	16	NA	CASSPNTQGPAWGYTF	TGTGCCAGCAGCCCCAATACCCAGGGGCCGGCTTGGGGCTACACCTTC